The rows below give T cell receptor beta chains drawn from one sample of a study of beta chain features in type 1 diabetes. The table came from immunoSEQ multiplex PCR; TCRdb's copy has only in-frame clones and leaves some out. The data hold about 160,000 clones, with 50% to 70% observed a single time. Sequencing input: naive CD4+ T cells from blood. All receptors come from a man aged 25-45 years with type 1 diabetes. Both conserved end residues are part of each CDR3. The order of the fields is J gene, V gene, clone size, D gene, CDR3 protein, CDR3 DNA. D genes are given only for firm matches. Clone size appears in some rows only: once, few, many, or a class for an expanded clone.

j_call: TRBJ2-5; v_call: TRBV4-1; clone_size: few; d_call: -; cdr3_aa: CASSQEGRVQETQYF; cdr3_nt: TGCGCCAGCAGCCAAGAGGGCAGGGTGCAAGAGACCCAGTACTTC
j_call: TRBJ2-3; v_call: TRBV7-2; clone_size: -; d_call: -; cdr3_aa: CASSFFQTDTQYF; cdr3_nt: TGTGCCAGCAGCTTCTTTCAGACAGATACGCAGTATTTT
j_call: TRBJ2-4; v_call: TRBV14; clone_size: -; d_call: TRBD1; cdr3_aa: CASSHGTGENIQYF; cdr3_nt: TGTGCCAGCAGCCATGGGACAGGTGAAAACATTCAGTACTTC
j_call: TRBJ1-4; v_call: TRBV5-6; clone_size: once; d_call: -; cdr3_aa: CASSLAGLSEKLFF; cdr3_nt: TGTGCCAGCAGCTTGGCAGGGCTGAGTGAAAAACTGTTTTTT
j_call: TRBJ2-1; v_call: TRBV5-1; clone_size: -; d_call: TRBD2; cdr3_aa: CASISGTSGINEQFF; cdr3_nt: TGCGCCAGCATCTCCGGGACTAGCGGGATCAATGAGCAGTTCTTC
j_call: TRBJ2-2; v_call: TRBV4-3; clone_size: -; d_call: -; cdr3_aa: CASRRIRGGELFF; cdr3_nt: TGCGCCAGCAGAAGGATACGGGGTGGAGAGCTGTTTTTT
j_call: TRBJ2-3; v_call: TRBV18; clone_size: -; d_call: -; cdr3_aa: CASSPTGLTDTQYF; cdr3_nt: TGTGCCAGCTCACCCACGGGACTCACAGATACGCAGTATTTT
j_call: TRBJ1-1; v_call: TRBV6-5; clone_size: -; d_call: -; cdr3_aa: CASSAEVGEAFF; cdr3_nt: TGTGCCAGCAGTGCCGAGGTGGGGGAAGCTTTCTTT
j_call: TRBJ2-1; v_call: TRBV11-2; clone_size: -; d_call: -; cdr3_aa: CASSLDNGGYNEQFF; cdr3_nt: TGTGCCAGCAGCTTAGATAATGGGGGATACAATGAGCAGTTCTTC
j_call: TRBJ2-7; v_call: TRBV25-1; clone_size: -; d_call: -; cdr3_aa: CASSESGQTEQYF; cdr3_nt: TGTGCCAGCAGTGAATCAGGACAGACCGAGCAGTACTTC
j_call: TRBJ2-7; v_call: TRBV11-2; clone_size: -; d_call: -; cdr3_aa: CASSLREYEQYF; cdr3_nt: TGTGCCAGCAGCTTAAGGGAATACGAGCAGTACTTC
j_call: TRBJ2-3; v_call: TRBV29-1; clone_size: -; d_call: -; cdr3_aa: CSVVFITRTSTDTQYF; cdr3_nt: TGCAGCGTTGTTTTCATCACCAGGACTAGCACAGATACGCAGTATTTT
j_call: TRBJ2-2; v_call: TRBV4-3; clone_size: -; d_call: -; cdr3_aa: CASSQRVLTAGELFF; cdr3_nt: TGCGCCAGCAGCCAACGGGTCCTAACAGCCGGGGAGCTGTTTTTT
j_call: TRBJ2-4; v_call: TRBV11-2; clone_size: once; d_call: TRBD2; cdr3_aa: CASSLLRASGGKNIQYF; cdr3_nt: TGTGCCAGCAGCTTGTTGCGCGCTAGCGGGGGGAAAAACATTCAGTACTTC